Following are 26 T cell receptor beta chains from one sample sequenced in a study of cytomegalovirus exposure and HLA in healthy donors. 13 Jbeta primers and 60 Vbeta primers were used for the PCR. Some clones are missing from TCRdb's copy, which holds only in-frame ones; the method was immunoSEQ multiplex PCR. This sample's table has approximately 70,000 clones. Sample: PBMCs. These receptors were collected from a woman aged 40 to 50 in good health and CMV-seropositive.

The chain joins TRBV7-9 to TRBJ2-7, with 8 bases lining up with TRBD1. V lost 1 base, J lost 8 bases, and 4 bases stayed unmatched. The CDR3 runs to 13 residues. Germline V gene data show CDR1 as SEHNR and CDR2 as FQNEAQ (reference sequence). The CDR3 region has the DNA TGTGCCAGCAGCTTAGGTGGACAGGGCAAGCAGTACTTC. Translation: CASSLGGQGKQYF.

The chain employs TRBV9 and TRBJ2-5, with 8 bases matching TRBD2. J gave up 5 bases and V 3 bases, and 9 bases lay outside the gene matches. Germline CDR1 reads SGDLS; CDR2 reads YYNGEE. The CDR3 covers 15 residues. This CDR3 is CASSGAGVLVETQYF. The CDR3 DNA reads TGTGCCAGCAGCGGAGCGGGGGTATTGGTTGAGACCCAGTACTTC. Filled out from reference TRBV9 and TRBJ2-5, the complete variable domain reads DSGVTQTPKHLITATGQRVTLRCSPRSGDLSVYWYQQSLDQGLQFLIQYYNGEERAKGNILERFSAQQFPDLHSELNLSSLELGDSALYFCASSGAGVLVETQYFGPGTRLLVL.

CDR3 protein: CAISGNRDFQETQYF. The CDR3 coding sequence is TGTGCCATCAGCGGAAACAGGGATTTCCAAGAGACCCAGTACTTC. The V gene is TRBV10-3, the J gene TRBJ2-5; weak D call: TRBD1 (6 bases). Trimming cost V 6 bases and J 1 base, with 15 bases left between them. From germline, CDR1 is ENHRY and CDR2 SYGVKD. CDR3 length: 15 residues.

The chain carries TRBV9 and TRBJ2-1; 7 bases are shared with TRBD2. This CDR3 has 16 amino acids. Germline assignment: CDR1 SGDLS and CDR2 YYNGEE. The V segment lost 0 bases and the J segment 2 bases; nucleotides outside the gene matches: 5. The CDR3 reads CASSVEASGTYNEQFF. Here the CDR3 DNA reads TGTGCCAGCAGCGTAGAGGCTAGCGGCACCTACAATGAGCAGTTCTTC.

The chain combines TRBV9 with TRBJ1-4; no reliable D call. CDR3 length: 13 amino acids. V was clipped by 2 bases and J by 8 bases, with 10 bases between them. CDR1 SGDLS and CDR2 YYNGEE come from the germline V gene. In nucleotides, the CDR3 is TGTGCCAGCAGCGTTGTGAAGGAGGAAAAACTGTTTTTT. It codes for CASSVVKEEKLFF.

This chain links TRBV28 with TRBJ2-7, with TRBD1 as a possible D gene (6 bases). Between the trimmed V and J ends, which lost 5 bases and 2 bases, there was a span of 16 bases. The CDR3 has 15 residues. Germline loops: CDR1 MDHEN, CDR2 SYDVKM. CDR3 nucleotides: TGTGCCAGCAGTCCGATTACAAGGGGGACCTACGAGCAGTACTTC. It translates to CASSPITRGTYEQYF.

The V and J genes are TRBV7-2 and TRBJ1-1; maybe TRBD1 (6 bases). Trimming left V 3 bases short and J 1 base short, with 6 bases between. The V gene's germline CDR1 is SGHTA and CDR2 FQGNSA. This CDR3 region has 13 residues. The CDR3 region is CASSLGQNTEAFF. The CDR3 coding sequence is TGTGCCAGCAGCTTGGGACAGAACACTGAAGCTTTCTTT.

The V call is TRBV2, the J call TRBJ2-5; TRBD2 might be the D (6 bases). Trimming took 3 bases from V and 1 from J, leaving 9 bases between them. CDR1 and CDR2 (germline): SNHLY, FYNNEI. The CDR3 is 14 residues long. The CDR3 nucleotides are TGTGCCAGCAGTGACGGCGGGGCCCAAGAGACCCAGTACTTC. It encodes CASSDGGAQETQYF.

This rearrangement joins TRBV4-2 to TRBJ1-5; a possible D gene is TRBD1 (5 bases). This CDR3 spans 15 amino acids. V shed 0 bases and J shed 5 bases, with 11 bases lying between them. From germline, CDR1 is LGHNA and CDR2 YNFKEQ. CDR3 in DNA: TGTGCCAGCAGCCAAGATAACAGGAGTTATCAGCCCCAGCATTTT. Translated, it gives CASSQDNRSYQPQHF.

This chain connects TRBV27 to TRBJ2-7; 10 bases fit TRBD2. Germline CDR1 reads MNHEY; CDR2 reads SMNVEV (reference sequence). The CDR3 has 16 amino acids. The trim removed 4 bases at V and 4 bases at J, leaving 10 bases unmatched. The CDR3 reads CASSSLTSGNKYEQYF. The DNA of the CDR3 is TGTGCCAGCAGTTCCCTTACTAGCGGGAACAAGTACGAGCAGTACTTC.

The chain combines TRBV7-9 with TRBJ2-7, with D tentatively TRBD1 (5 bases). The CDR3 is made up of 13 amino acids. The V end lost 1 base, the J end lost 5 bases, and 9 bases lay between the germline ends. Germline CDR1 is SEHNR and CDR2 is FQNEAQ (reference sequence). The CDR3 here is CASSLGQGHEQYF. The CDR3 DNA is TGTGCCAGCAGCTTAGGGCAGGGCCACGAGCAGTACTTC.

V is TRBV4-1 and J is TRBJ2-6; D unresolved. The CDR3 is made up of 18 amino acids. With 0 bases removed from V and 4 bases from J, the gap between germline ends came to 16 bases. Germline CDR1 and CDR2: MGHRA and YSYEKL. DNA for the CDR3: TGCGCCAGCAGCCAAGACGATCCCGGGTTCCCCGGGGCCAACGTCCTGACTTTC. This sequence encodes CASSQDDPGFPGANVLTF.

CDR3 residues: CASSPLSSAGLNTEAFF. CDR3 DNA sequence: TGTGCCAGCTCACCCCTCTCTTCGGCAGGGCTGAACACTGAAGCTTTCTTT. J is TRBJ1-1 and V is TRBV18; perhaps TRBD1 as D (5 bases). Between the trimmed V and J ends, which lost 3 bases and 0 bases, there was a span of 17 bases. Germline V CDR1 and CDR2: KGHSH, LQKENI. The CDR3 is 17 amino acids.

The CDR3 bases are TGTGCCAGTTCAGCGGGTGTCTACGAGCAGTACTTC. Translation: CASSAGVYEQYF. The J gene is TRBJ2-7, the V gene TRBV19; D may be TRBD2 (6 bases). Trimming left V 8 bases short and J 3 bases short, with 11 bases between. The germline CDR1 and CDR2 sequences are LNHDA and SQIVND (reference sequence). The CDR3 spans 12 residues.

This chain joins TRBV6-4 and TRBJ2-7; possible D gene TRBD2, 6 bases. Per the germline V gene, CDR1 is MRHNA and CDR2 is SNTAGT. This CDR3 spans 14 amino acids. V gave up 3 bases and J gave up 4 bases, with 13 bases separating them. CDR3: CASSEGTEGYEQYF. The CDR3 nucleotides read TGTGCCAGCAGTGAGGGGACGGAGGGATACGAGCAGTACTTC.

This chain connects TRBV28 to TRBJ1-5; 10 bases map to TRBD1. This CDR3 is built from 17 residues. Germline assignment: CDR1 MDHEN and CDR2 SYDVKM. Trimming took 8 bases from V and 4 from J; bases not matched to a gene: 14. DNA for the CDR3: TGTGCCAGCGTTGGACTTACCGGACAGGGGGAGAATCAGCCCCAGCATTTT. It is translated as CASVGLTGQGENQPQHF. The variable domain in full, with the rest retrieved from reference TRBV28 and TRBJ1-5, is DVKVTQSSRYLVKRTGEKVFLECVQDMDHENMFWYRQDPGLGLRLIYFSYDVKMKEKGDIPEGYSVSREKKERFSLILESASTNQTSMYLCASVGLTGQGENQPQHFGDGTRLSIL.

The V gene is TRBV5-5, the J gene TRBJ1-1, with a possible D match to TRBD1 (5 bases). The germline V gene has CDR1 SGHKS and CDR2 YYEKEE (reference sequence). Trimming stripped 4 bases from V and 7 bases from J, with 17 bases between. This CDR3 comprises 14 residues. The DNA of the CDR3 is TGTGCCAGCAGCAGAGACAGCCCCCTCCTTGAAGCTTTCTTT. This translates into CASSRDSPLLEAFF.

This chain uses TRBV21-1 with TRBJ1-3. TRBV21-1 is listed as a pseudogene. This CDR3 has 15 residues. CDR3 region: CASSISPSSGNTIYF. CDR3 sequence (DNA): TGTGCCAGCAGCATTTCCCCTAGCTCTGGAAACACCATATATTTT.

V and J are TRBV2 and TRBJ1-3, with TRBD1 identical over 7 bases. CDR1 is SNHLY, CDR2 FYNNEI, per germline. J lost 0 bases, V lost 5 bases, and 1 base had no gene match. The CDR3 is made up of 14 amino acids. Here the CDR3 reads CASSPGGSGNTIYF. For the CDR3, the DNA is TGTGCCAGCAGTCCAGGGGGCTCTGGAAACACCATATATTTT.

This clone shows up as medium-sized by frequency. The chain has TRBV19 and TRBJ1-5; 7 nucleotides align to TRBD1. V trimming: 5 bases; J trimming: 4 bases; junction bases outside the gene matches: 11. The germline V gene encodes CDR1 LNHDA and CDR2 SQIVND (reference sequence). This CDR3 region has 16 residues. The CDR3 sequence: CASSLQTGQSNQPQHF. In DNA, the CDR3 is TGTGCCAGTAGTCTCCAAACGGGACAGTCTAATCAGCCCCAGCATTTT.

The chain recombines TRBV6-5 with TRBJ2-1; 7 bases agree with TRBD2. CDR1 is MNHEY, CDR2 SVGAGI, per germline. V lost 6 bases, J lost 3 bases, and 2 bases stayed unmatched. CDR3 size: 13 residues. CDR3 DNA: TGTGCCAGCAGCGGGGGGATCTACAATGAGCAGTTCTTC. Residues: CASSGGIYNEQFF.

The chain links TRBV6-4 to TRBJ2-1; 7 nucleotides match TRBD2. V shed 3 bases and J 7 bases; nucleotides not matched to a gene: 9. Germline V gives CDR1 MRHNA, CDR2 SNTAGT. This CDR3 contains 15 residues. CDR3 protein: CASSEAGRGSNEQFF. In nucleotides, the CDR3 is TGTGCCAGCAGTGAAGCGGGGAGAGGCTCGAATGAGCAGTTCTTC.

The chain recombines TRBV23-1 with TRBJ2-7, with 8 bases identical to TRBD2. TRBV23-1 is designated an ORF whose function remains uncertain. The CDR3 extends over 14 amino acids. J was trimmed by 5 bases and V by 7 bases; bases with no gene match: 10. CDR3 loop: CASTRDAGGDEQYF. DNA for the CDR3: TGCGCCAGCACCCGAGATGCGGGAGGCGACGAGCAGTACTTC.

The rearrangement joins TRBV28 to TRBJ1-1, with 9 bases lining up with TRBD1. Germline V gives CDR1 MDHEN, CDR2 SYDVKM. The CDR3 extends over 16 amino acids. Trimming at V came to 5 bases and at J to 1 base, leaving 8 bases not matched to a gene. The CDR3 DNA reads TGTGCCAGCAGTCCGATCCCGGGACAGGGGAACACTGAAGCTTTCTTT. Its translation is CASSPIPGQGNTEAFF.

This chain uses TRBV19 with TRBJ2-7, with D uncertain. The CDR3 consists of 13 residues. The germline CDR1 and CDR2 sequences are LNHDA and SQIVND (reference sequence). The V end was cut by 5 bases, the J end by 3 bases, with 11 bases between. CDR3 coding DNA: TGTGCCAGTAGTGAGCCCGGCGGCTACGAGCAGTACTTC. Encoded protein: CASSEPGGYEQYF.

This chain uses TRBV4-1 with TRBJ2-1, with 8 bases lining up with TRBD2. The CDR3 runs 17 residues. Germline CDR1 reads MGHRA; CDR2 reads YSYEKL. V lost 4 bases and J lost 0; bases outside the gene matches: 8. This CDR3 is CASSPGGGRTSYNEQFF. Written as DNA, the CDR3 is TGCGCCAGCAGCCCCGGGGGGGGGCGAACCTCCTACAATGAGCAGTTCTTC.